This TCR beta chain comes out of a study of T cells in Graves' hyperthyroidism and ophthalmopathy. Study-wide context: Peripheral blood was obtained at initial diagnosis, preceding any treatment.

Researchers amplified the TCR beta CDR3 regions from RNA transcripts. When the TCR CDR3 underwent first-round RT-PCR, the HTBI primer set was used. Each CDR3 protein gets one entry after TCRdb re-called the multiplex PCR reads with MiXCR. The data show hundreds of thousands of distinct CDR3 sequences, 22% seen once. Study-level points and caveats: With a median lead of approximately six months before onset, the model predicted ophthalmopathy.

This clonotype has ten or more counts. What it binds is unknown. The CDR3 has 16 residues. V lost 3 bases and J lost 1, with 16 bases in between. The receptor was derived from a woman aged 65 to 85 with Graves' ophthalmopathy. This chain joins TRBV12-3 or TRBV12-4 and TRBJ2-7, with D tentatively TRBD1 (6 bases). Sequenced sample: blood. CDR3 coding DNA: TGTGCCAGCAGTTTGACCCCGGACAGACATTCCTACGAGCAGTACTTC. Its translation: CASSLTPDRHSYEQYF.